Listed here is a single T cell receptor beta chain. Its antigen is not known. This entry belongs to a study of T cells in localized non-small cell lung cancer. Study conclusions and caveats: Only one tumor region was sequenced, so heterogeneity remains possible. There was higher T cell clonality in uninvolved adjacent lung than in tumor, and it was highest there.

Sequenced by immunoSEQ multiplex PCR; TCRdb stores in-frame clones only, minus some. Of around 36,000 clones in the sample, 81% are singletons; the top ten hold around 7.8%. The length of the CDR3 is 17 residues. The germline CDR1 and CDR2 sequences are SGDLS and YYNGEE. V shed 4 bases and J 0 bases; nucleotides not matched to a gene: 10. The TCR sequence derives from a male donor at least 60 years old with stage II lung adenocarcinoma. The sample consisted of peripheral blood mononuclear cells, taken before any cancer treatment. J is TRBJ2-3 and V is TRBV9, with 8 positions matching TRBD2. In nucleotides, the CDR3 is TGTGCCAGCAGCACAACCCATAGCGGGACTAGCACAGATACGCAGTATTTT. Translated: CASSTTHSGTSTDTQYF.